The 18 T cell receptor beta chains below come from one sample, sequenced in a study of T-cell reconstitution after alpha-beta-depleted transplantation in children. Researchers prepared the TCRbeta library using unique molecular identifiers, the study reports. TCRdb called the PCR reads again in MiXCR, with one record for every CDR3 protein. The table shows about 540,000 distinct CDR3 sequences, with 25% to 30% occurring only once. Material: PBMCs, obtained before TCRalphabeta/CD19-depleted stem cell transplant. The origin of the receptors is a boy under two years old with Wiskott-Aldrich syndrome, due to receive a stem cell transplant.

V and J are TRBV29-1 and TRBJ2-5, with a possible D match to TRBD2 (5 bases). Trimming took 3 bases from V and 4 from J, leaving 12 bases between them. This CDR3 is built from 13 residues. The germline V gene encodes CDR1 SQVTM and CDR2 ANQGSEA. This chain's CDR3 is CSVDMTGGETQYF. The CDR3 bases are TGCAGCGTTGACATGACCGGAGGAGAGACCCAGTACTTC.

The chain couples TRBV5-1 to TRBJ1-4; TRBD1 is a possible D gene (6 bases). The V end was cut by 3 bases, the J end by 8 bases, with 11 bases between. Germline CDR1 SGHRS, CDR2 YFSETQ. The CDR3 extends over 13 amino acids. This CDR3 reads CASSYTGQEKLFF. As DNA, the CDR3 is TGCGCCAGCAGCTATACTGGACAGGAAAAACTGTTTTTT.

The chain couples TRBV20-1 to TRBJ2-1; 15 positions agree with TRBD2. The length of the CDR3 is 15 residues. Trimming removed 6 bases from V and 7 bases from J; junction bases left unmatched: 7. CDR1 and CDR2 (germline): DFQATT, SNEGSKA (reference sequence). CDR3 protein: CSAWGLAGGLNEQFF. As DNA, the CDR3 is TGCAGTGCATGGGGACTAGCGGGAGGACTGAATGAGCAGTTCTTC.

The J gene is TRBJ2-2, the V gene TRBV5-1; the D gene is possibly TRBD1 (5 bases). CDR1 and CDR2 (germline): SGHRS, YFSETQ. The V end lost 8 bases, the J end lost 1 base, and 15 bases lay between the germline ends. This CDR3 has 15 amino acids. The chain's CDR3 is CASTEAGLNTGELFF. The CDR3 region has the DNA TGCGCCAGTACCGAGGCAGGGCTGAACACCGGGGAGCTGTTTTTT.

This clonotype showed up just a few times. The genes are TRBV7-8 and TRBJ2-1; a weak D match, TRBD2 (6 bases). The ends were cut back, 1 base at V and 1 base at J, with 14 bases in the middle. Looked up from germline, CDR1 is SGHVS and CDR2 is FQNEAQ. This CDR3 is 17 amino acids long. The CDR3 DNA follows: TGTGCCAGCAGCTTAGTTCCGGACGGGGGATCCTACAATGAGCAGTTCTTC. Its translation is CASSLVPDGGSYNEQFF. Drawing the rest from reference TRBV7-8 and TRBJ2-1, the complete variable domain is GAGVSQSPRYKVAKRGQDVALRCDPISGHVSLFWYQQALGQGPEFLTYFQNEAQLDKSGLPSDRFFAERPEGSVSTLKIQRTQQEDSAVYLCASSLVPDGGSYNEQFFGPGTRLTVL.

This clonotype was seen only a few times. The chain has TRBV10-3 and TRBJ2-7; 7 nucleotides agree with TRBD1. The CDR3 sequence is 15 residues long. J was trimmed by 2 bases and V by 6 bases; bases with no gene match: 10. Germline CDR1 is ENHRY and CDR2 is SYGVKD. Here the CDR3 reads CAIRRLRDRAYEQYF. CDR3 DNA: TGTGCCATCAGACGGCTAAGAGACAGGGCCTACGAGCAGTACTTC.

This clonotype was seen more than once but under ten times. This rearrangement joins TRBV5-1 to TRBJ2-2; 7 bases map to TRBD2. Trimming at V came to 7 bases and at J to 0 bases, leaving 6 bases not matched to a gene. This CDR3 has 15 amino acids. Germline lookup yields CDR1 SGHRS and CDR2 YFSETQ. The CDR3 reads CASSSGLTNTGELFF. CDR3 sequence (DNA): TGCGCCAGCTCCTCGGGACTAACGAACACCGGGGAGCTGTTTTTT.

The rearrangement joins TRBV5-1 to TRBJ2-1, with 10 bases fitting TRBD2. Germline CDR1 reads SGHRS; CDR2 reads YFSETQ. This CDR3 spans 17 amino acids. The junction had 9 bases not matched to a gene; V was cut back by 0 bases and J by 6 bases. CDR3 region: CASSLATLAGVGNEQFF. The DNA of the CDR3 is TGCGCCAGCAGCTTGGCGACCCTAGCGGGAGTGGGCAATGAGCAGTTCTTC.

This clonotype came up a few times. This rearrangement joins TRBV28 to TRBJ1-2, with 7 bases identical to TRBD1. There are 14 residues in the CDR3. Per germline, CDR1 MDHEN and CDR2 SYDVKM. V lost 6 bases to trimming and J lost 7 bases; unmatched junction nucleotides: 11. CDR3 region: CASRQPDREVGYTF. CDR3 nucleotide sequence: TGTGCCAGCAGACAACCCGACAGGGAAGTTGGCTACACCTTC.

V is TRBV5-1 and J is TRBJ2-7, with 9 bases identical to TRBD2. CDR1 and CDR2 (germline): SGHRS, YFSETQ. The trim removed 4 bases at V and 1 base at J, leaving 3 bases unmatched. The CDR3 runs to 14 residues. The CDR3 sequence: CASSDLAGSYEQYF. The CDR3 nucleotides are TGCGCCAGCAGCGACCTAGCGGGATCCTACGAGCAGTACTTC. The variable domain in full, with the rest retrieved from reference TRBV5-1 and TRBJ2-7, is KAGVTQTPRYLIKTRGQQVTLSCSPISGHRSVSWYQQTPGQGLQFLFEYFSETQRNKGNFPGRFSGRQFSNSRSEMNVSTLELGDSALYLCASSDLAGSYEQYFGPGTRLTVT.

In this sample, this clonotype turned up a few times. V is TRBV5-1 and J is TRBJ1-5; possibly TRBD1 for D (6 bases). Germline values: CDR1 SGHRS, CDR2 YFSETQ. CDR3 size: 15 residues. Trimming took off 4 bases at V and 5 bases at J, with 16 bases between the two ends. The CDR3 region is CASSAWGTPDQPQHF. The CDR3 nucleotides are TGCGCCAGCAGCGCGTGGGGGACACCAGATCAGCCCCAGCATTTT.

The chain carries TRBV5-1 and TRBJ2-3; maybe TRBD1 (5 bases). Trimming shortened V by 0 bases and J by 2 bases, and 13 bases separated the two germline ends. Germline CDR1 reads SGHRS; CDR2 reads YFSETQ. This CDR3 has 16 amino acids. CDR3 sequence (DNA): TGCGCCAGCAGCTTGGAATTCGCAGGGTTCACAGATACGCAGTATTTT. Residues: CASSLEFAGFTDTQYF. Combining the CDR3 with reference TRBV5-1 and TRBJ2-3 gives the whole variable domain KAGVTQTPRYLIKTRGQQVTLSCSPISGHRSVSWYQQTPGQGLQFLFEYFSETQRNKGNFPGRFSGRQFSNSRSEMNVSTLELGDSALYLCASSLEFAGFTDTQYFGPGTRLTVL.

The chain couples TRBV5-1 to TRBJ1-1; 8 bases line up with TRBD1. This CDR3 is built from 15 residues. Germline lookup yields CDR1 SGHRS and CDR2 YFSETQ. Trimming cost V 2 bases and J 5 bases; bases outside gene matches: 8. The CDR3 loop is CASSFYARGRTEAFF. Written as DNA, the CDR3 is TGCGCCAGCAGCTTCTACGCCAGGGGGCGGACTGAAGCTTTCTTT.

The chain couples TRBV3-1 to TRBJ2-3, with 8 nucleotides matching TRBD2. CDR3 length equals 16 residues. Germline CDR1 and CDR2: LGHDT and YNNKEL (reference sequence). Germline trimming cut 2 bases from V and 3 bases from J; bases unmatched to any gene: 7. CDR3 loop: CASSQFPTSATDTQYF. CDR3 DNA: TGTGCCAGCAGCCAATTCCCGACTAGCGCAACAGATACGCAGTATTTT.

A single count supports this clonotype. The CDR3: CASSLMPGYGNEQFF. Here the CDR3 DNA reads TGCGCCAGCAGCTTGATGCCGGGATACGGCAATGAGCAGTTCTTC. The chain recombines TRBV5-1 with TRBJ2-1, with D maybe TRBD2 (5 bases). The V end lost 1 base, the J end lost 6 bases, and 14 bases lay between the germline ends. The CDR3 has 15 amino acids. Germline V gene data show CDR1 as SGHRS and CDR2 as YFSETQ.

This clonotype was picked up a small number of times. The chain carries TRBV20-1 and TRBJ2-1; 10 bases agree with TRBD2. Germline V CDR1 and CDR2: DFQATT, SNEGSKA (reference sequence). The CDR3 contains 15 residues. J was trimmed by 2 bases and V by 3 bases; bases with no gene match: 4. CDR3 sequence (DNA): TGCAGTGCTAGGGGGCTAGCGGGAGCCTACAATGAGCAGTTCTTC. It is translated as CSARGLAGAYNEQFF.

J is TRBJ2-5 and V is TRBV7-9; perhaps TRBD2 as D (6 bases). The CDR3 has 14 amino acids. Deletions cut 1 base from V and 5 bases from J, with 11 bases between. CDR1 SEHNR and CDR2 FQNEAQ come from the germline V gene (reference sequence). This chain's CDR3 is CASSLGDFSETQYF. CDR3 DNA sequence: TGTGCCAGCAGCTTAGGGGACTTCTCGGAGACCCAGTACTTC.

The V and J genes are TRBV12-3 or TRBV12-4 and TRBJ2-7; D may be TRBD1 or TRBD2 (5 bases each). The V and J ends lost 6 bases and 0 bases respectively, with 12 bases between them. This CDR3 comprises 14 residues. The CDR3 reads CASRGVGNSYEQYF. The CDR3 DNA is TGTGCCAGCAGGGGGGTGGGCAACTCCTACGAGCAGTACTTC.